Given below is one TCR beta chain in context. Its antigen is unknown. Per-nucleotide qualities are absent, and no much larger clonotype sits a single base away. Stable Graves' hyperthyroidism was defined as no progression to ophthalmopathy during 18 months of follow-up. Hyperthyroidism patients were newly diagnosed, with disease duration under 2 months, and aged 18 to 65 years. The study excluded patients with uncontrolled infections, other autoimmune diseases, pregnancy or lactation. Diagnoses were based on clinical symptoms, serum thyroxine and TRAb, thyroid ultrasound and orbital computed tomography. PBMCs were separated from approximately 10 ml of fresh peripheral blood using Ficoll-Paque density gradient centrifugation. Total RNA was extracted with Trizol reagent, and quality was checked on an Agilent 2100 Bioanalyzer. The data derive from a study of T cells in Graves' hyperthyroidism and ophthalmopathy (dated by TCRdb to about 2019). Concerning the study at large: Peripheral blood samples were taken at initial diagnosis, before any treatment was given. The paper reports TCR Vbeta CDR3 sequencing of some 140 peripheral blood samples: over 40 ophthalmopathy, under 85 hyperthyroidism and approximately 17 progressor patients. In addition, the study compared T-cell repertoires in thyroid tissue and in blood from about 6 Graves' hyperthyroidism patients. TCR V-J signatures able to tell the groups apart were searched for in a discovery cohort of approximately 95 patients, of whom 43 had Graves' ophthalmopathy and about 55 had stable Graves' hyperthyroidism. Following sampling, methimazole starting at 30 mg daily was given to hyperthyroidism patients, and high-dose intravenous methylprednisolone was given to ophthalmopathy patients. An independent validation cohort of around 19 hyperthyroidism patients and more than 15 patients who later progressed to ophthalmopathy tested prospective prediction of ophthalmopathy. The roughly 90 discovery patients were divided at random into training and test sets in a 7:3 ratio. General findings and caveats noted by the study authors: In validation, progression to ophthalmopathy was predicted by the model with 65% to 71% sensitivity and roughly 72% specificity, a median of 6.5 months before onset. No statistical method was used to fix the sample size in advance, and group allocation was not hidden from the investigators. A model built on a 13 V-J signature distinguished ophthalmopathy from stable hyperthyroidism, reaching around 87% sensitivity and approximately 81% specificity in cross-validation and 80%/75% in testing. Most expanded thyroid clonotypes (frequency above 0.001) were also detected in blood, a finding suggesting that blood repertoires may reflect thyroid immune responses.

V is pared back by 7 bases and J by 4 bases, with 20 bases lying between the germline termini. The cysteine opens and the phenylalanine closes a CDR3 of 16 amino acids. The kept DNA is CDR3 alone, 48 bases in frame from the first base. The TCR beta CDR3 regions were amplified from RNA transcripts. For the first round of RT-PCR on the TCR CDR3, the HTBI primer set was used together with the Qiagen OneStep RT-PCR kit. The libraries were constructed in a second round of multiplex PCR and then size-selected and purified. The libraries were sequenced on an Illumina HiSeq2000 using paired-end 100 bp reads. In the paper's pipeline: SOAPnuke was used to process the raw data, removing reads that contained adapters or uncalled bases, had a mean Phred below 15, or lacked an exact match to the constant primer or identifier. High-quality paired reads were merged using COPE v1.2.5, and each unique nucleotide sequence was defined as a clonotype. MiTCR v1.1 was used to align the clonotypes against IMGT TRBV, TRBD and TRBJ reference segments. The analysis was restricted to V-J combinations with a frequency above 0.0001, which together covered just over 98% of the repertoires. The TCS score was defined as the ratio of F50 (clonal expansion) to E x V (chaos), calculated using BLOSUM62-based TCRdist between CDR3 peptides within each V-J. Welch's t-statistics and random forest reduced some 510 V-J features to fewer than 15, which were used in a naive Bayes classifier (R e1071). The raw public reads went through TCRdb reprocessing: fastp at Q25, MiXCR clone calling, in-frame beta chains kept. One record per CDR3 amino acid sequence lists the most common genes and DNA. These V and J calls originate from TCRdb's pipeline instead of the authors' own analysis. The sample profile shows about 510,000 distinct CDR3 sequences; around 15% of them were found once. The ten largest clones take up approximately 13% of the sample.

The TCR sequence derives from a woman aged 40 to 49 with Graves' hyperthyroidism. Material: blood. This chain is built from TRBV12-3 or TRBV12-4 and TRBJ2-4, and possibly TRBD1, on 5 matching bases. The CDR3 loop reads CASTLGVTQGKNIQYF. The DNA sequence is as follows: TGTGCCAGCACACTTGGGGTAACCCAGGGAAAAAACATTCAGTACTTC.